The rows below give T cell receptor beta chains drawn from one sample of a study of CXCR3-negative and CXCR3-positive naive CD8 T cells. Each CDR3 protein gets one entry in TCRdb, which reprocessed the 5' RACE reads and gives no DNA. Its listing shows tens of thousands of distinct CDR3 sequences. The sample consisted of memory CD8+ T cells from blood. The receptors originated from a human donor in good health. Some clones in this sample may be carry-over from other donors' samples. Each CDR3 is given with its conserved first and last residue.

>TRBV28|TRBJ2-1
CASSLPRDTSGSEQFF
>TRBV11-3|TRBJ1-4
CASSSLGTGDEKLFF
>TRBV6-2/TRBV6-3|TRBJ1-5
CASSYTGDYQPQHF
>TRBV6-1|TRBJ2-1
CASSALAGDLDEQFF
>TRBV29-1|TRBJ2-7
CSVEEGNSYEQYF
>TRBV7-9|TRBJ2-7
CASSSGTGFIYEQYF
>TRBV12-3/TRBV12-4|TRBJ1-1
CASSKTGATEAFF
>TRBV21-1|TRBJ2-7
CASSKALDRETYEQYF
>TRBV28|TRBJ1-1
CASTRRGIGTEAFF
>TRBV29-1|TRBJ1-3
CSVVWDSSGNTIYF
>TRBV11-3|TRBJ2-7
CASSSRDLADYEQYF
>TRBV20-1|TRBJ1-2
CSARDTRQTNYGYTF
>TRBV4-3|TRBJ2-5
CASSLLAGETQYF
>TRBV9|TRBJ1-2
CASSGHLTGGADGYTF
>TRBV29-1|TRBJ2-1
CSVGTYGEQFF
>TRBV4-3|TRBJ2-2
CASSPGIRDGELFF
>TRBV18|TRBJ1-4
CASSPSGNEKLFF
>TRBV15|TRBJ1-4
CATSRVGNIATNEKLFF
>TRBV19|TRBJ1-2
CASSPSGYGYTF
>TRBV14|TRBJ2-3
CASSSGASSTDTQYF
>TRBV7-9|TRBJ1-1
CASSRVAADTEAFF
>TRBV11-2|TRBJ2-5
CASSPLEGRETQYF
>TRBV27|TRBJ1-1
CASSFTQNTEAFF
>TRBV10-1|TRBJ1-2
CARTQGPPLGGYTF
>TRBV7-6|TRBJ2-7
CASSLWTDDEQYF
>TRBV4-1|TRBJ1-5
CASSQEIEVQPQHF
>TRBV28|TRBJ2-1
CASSPRTSGWNEQFF
>TRBV20-1|TRBJ2-7
CSAGDTSYEQYF
>TRBV29-1|TRBJ2-7
CSVVDGSSYEQYF
>TRBV19|TRBJ1-2
CASSIEVGLTYGYTF
>TRBV7-9|TRBJ1-2
CASSDSTGQINGYTF
>TRBV29-1|TRBJ2-1
CSVVGLENPRTYNEQFF
>TRBV29-1|TRBJ2-1
CSVELAVSYNEQFF
>TRBV9|TRBJ2-2
CASSAQGENTGELFF
>TRBV4-1|TRBJ1-1
CASSLLTSSEAFF
>TRBV29-1|TRBJ2-2
CSVEESDTGELFF
>TRBV9|TRBJ2-7
CASSENPVAYEQYF
>TRBV20-1|TRBJ1-5
CSARDHGEASQPQHF
>TRBV20-1|TRBJ2-1
CSARARTTNEQFF
>TRBV7-2|TRBJ2-1
CASSHRGGAWDEQFF
>TRBV4-3|TRBJ2-7
CASSQDRGLPYEQYF
>TRBV20-1|TRBJ2-1
CSARGQGDYNEQFF
>TRBV6-2/TRBV6-3|TRBJ2-7
CASGGQGYEQYF
>TRBV2|TRBJ1-1
CASSGKGTGTEAFF
>TRBV7-9|TRBJ2-3
CASSLSLATFGTDTQYF
>TRBV12-3/TRBV12-4|TRBJ2-3
CASSLLVEGDPDTQYF
>TRBV9|TRBJ1-2
CASSPRTGGDPYGGYTF
>TRBV29-1|TRBJ2-5
CSVIRTGGAETQYF
>TRBV7-2|TRBJ2-7
CASSSPSSYEQYF
>TRBV29-1|TRBJ2-2
CSVEDPQDINTGELFF
>TRBV29-1|TRBJ2-7
CSVGDRSSYGQYF
>TRBV15|TRBJ1-1
CATSDEGTVEAFF
>TRBV7-9|TRBJ2-1
CASSKSHEQFF
>TRBV14|TRBJ1-1
CASSPEGQEGTEAFF
>TRBV13|TRBJ1-1
CASSLGRVINTEAFF
>TRBV29-1|TRBJ2-1
CSVADYNEQFF
>TRBV6-1|TRBJ1-2
CASTITYSDGYTF
>TRBV6-6|TRBJ2-1
CASSYYRKQGFNEQFF
>TRBV28|TRBJ1-1
CASSLLSRAEAFF